This T cell receptor (beta chain) was captured in a study of graft-versus-host responses after intestinal transplantation. About the research overall: Anti-thymocyte globulin served as induction for all recipients, who then took tacrolimus and steroids for about three years. General study results and limits: Analysis identified GvH clones in recipient marrow, with some appearing first in ileum or blood.

The CDR3 totals 15 residues. V lost 3 bases and J lost 5; bases outside the gene matches: 5. Germline V gene lookup returns CDR1 LNHDA and CDR2 SQIVND (reference sequence). Repertoires were generated with immunoSEQ multiplex PCR, while TCRdb's copy carries only in-frame clones and drops some. This sample has around 6,000 clones, with 25% to 35% found just once. Only one count was recorded for this clone. Each mixed lymphocyte reaction held around 200,000 CFSE-labeled responders and around 200,000 irradiated violet-dye-labeled stimulators. Material: alloreactive CD4+ T cells from a mixed lymphocyte reaction culture, obtained before transplantation. Subset of the sample: CFSE-low proliferating T cells sorted from roughly six-day pre-transplant mixed lymphocyte reaction (GvH or HvG direction). The sequence came from a human patient who was an organ donor for intestinal transplantation. The J gene is TRBJ2-7, the V gene TRBV19; 12 nucleotides match TRBD2. The CDR3 DNA is TGTGCCAGTAGTATGAGGGGACTAGCGGGTAACGAGCAGTACTTC. Its translation: CASSMRGLAGNEQYF.